This paragraph reports one T cell receptor beta chain. This sample is part of a study of blood T cell repertoires in COVID-19. This table comes from immunoSEQ multiplex PCR, and its TCRdb copy is limited to in-frame clones, with some not included. The repertoire holds a few hundred thousand clones, with about 88% as singletons. Germline loops: CDR1 SGHRS, CDR2 YFSETQ. The CDR3 consists of 15 residues. Trimming left V 1 base short and J 8 bases short, with 13 bases between. The source material was peripheral blood. The clonotype originates from a man in his fifties with COVID-19, enrolled during active disease. J is TRBJ1-6 and V is TRBV5-1; D gene unclear. In nucleotides, the CDR3 is TGCGCCAGCAGCTTGAACATAGCTTCTGATTCACCCCTCCACTTT. It encodes CASSLNIASDSPLHF.